This T cell receptor (beta chain) emerged from a study of blood T cell repertoires in COVID-19. About the study: Collection of acute and convalescent COVID-19 samples took place in the United States, Italy and Spain. T cells, B-cell-depleted T cells, or PBMCs supplied cDNA or gDNA.

Germline CDR1 SGHRS, CDR2 YFSETQ. The CDR3 covers 14 residues. V gave up 3 bases and J gave up 7 bases; unmatched junction bases: 9. This clone has a single count. Original processing notes: Reference gene primers were amplified, and this amplification served to estimate nucleated cell counts. Clones were sequenced by immunoSEQ multiplex PCR, and TCRdb holds only the in-frame ones, with some missing. V, J and clone size reflect that table, while D and trimming were determined from the DNA. The sample gives around 80,000 clones, about four fifths of which show up once; around a sixth is in the top ten.

The TCR comes from a woman of 80 years or more with acute or convalescent COVID-19. The chain joins TRBV5-1 to TRBJ1-1, with TRBD1 matching over 7 bases. Material for sequencing was peripheral blood. CDR3 residues: CASSWTGGVNEAFF. The DNA for the CDR3 is TGCGCCAGCAGCTGGACAGGTGGTGTGAATGAAGCTTTCTTT. The full variable domain, in which reference TRBV5-1 and TRBJ1-1 provide the parts outside the CDR3, is KAGVTQTPRYLIKTRGQQVTLSCSPISGHRSVSWYQQTPGQGLQFLFEYFSETQRNKGNFPGRFSGRQFSNSRSEMNVSTLELGDSALYLCASSWTGGVNEAFFGQGTRLTVV.